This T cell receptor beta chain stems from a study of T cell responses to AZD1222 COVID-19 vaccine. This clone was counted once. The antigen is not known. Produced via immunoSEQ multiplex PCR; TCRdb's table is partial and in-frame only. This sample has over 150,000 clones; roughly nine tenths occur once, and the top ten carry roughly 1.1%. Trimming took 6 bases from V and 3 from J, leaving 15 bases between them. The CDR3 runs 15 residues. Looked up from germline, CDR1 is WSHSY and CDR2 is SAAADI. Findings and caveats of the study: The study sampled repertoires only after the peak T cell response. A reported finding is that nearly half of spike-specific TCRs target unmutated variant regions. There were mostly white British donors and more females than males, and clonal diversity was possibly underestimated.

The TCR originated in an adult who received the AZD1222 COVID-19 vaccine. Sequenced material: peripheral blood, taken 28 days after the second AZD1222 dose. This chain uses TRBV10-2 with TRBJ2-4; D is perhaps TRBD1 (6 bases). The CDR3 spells CASSSQGTDKNIQYF. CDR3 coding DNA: TGCGCCAGCAGCTCTCAGGGGACGGACAAAAACATTCAGTACTTC.